This T cell receptor (beta chain) was observed in a study of blood T cell repertoires in COVID-19. At the level of the study: From the United States, Italy and Spain came samples of acute and convalescent COVID-19. Sources were T cells, B-cell-depleted T cells, or PBMCs; the material itself was cDNA or gDNA.

Some clones are missing from TCRdb's copy, which holds only in-frame ones; the method was immunoSEQ multiplex PCR. The sample contains roughly 330,000 clones, 88% of which appear only once. The length of the CDR3 is 12 residues. CDR1 and CDR2 (germline): SGHTA, FQGNSA. V gave up 5 bases and J gave up 8 bases, with 12 bases separating them. This clonotype was obtained from a woman in her forties or fifties with active or convalescent COVID-19. The J gene is TRBJ1-1, the V gene TRBV7-2; D unclear. The sequenced material came from peripheral blood. The CDR3 bases are TGTGCCAGCAGCCGGTCCCGGGAAGAAGCTTTCTTT. This sequence encodes CASSRSREEAFF.